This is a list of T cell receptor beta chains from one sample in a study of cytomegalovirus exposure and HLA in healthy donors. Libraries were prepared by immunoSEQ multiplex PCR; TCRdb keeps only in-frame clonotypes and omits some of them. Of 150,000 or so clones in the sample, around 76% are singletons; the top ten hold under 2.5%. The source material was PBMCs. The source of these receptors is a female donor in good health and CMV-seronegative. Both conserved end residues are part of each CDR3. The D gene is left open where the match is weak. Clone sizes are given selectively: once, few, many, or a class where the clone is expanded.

CDR3 DNA: TGTGCCAGCAGTGACCGACTAGCGATTGAGCAGTACTTC; CDR3 protein: CASSDRLAIEQYF; clone size: few; J gene: TRBJ2-7; V gene: TRBV6-1; D gene: TRBD2
CDR3 DNA: TGTGCCAGTAGTGCTGACAGGGGCAATCAGCCCCAGCATTTT; CDR3 protein: CASSADRGNQPQHF; clone size: -; J gene: TRBJ1-5; V gene: TRBV19; D gene: TRBD1
CDR3 DNA: TGTGCCAGCAGCTTAGGGCCCCGGGACATTCAGTACTTC; CDR3 protein: CASSLGPRDIQYF; clone size: -; J gene: TRBJ2-4; V gene: TRBV7-2; D gene: -
CDR3 DNA: TGCGCCAGCAGCCCCCGGGACAGGGCCTACGAGCAGTACTTC; CDR3 protein: CASSPRDRAYEQYF; clone size: -; J gene: TRBJ2-7; V gene: TRBV4-1; D gene: TRBD1
CDR3 DNA: TGTGCCAGCAGCCACAGGACTAGTTTCGGCTACCGAGAGCAGTACTTC; CDR3 protein: CASSHRTSFGYREQYF; clone size: -; J gene: TRBJ2-7; V gene: TRBV7-2; D gene: TRBD2
CDR3 DNA: TGTGCCATCAGTGAGATTGTACCTACCAACACCGGGGAGCTGTTTTTT; CDR3 protein: CAISEIVPTNTGELFF; clone size: -; J gene: TRBJ2-2; V gene: TRBV10-3; D gene: -
CDR3 DNA: TGTGCCAGCAGCCTACGTATCAGGGAGGGAGGCTACACCTTC; CDR3 protein: CASSLRIREGGYTF; clone size: -; J gene: TRBJ1-2; V gene: TRBV7-2; D gene: -
CDR3 DNA: TGCGCCAGCAGCCATGAGGGAGCGGGGGGACTCTGGCATTCCACAGATACGCAGTATTTT; CDR3 protein: CASSHEGAGGLWHSTDTQYF; clone size: few; J gene: TRBJ2-3; V gene: TRBV5-1; D gene: TRBD2
CDR3 DNA: TGTGCCAGCAGCGCACCCGGGACAGGGGGATGGAATGAGCAGTTCTTC; CDR3 protein: CASSAPGTGGWNEQFF; clone size: once; J gene: TRBJ2-1; V gene: TRBV9; D gene: TRBD1
CDR3 DNA: TGTGCCAGCAGCCCAAGGGCAATGGGACAGTTTAACTATGGCTACACCTTC; CDR3 protein: CASSPRAMGQFNYGYTF; clone size: -; J gene: TRBJ1-2; V gene: TRBV27; D gene: TRBD1
CDR3 DNA: TGTGCCAGCAGCCCCCGGACAGGGCCTTATAGCAATCAGCCCCAGCATTTT; CDR3 protein: CASSPRTGPYSNQPQHF; clone size: -; J gene: TRBJ1-5; V gene: TRBV7-2; D gene: TRBD1
CDR3 DNA: TGTGCCAGCAGCTTTGGCGGCGATTCCACTGAAGCTTTCTTT; CDR3 protein: CASSFGGDSTEAFF; clone size: -; J gene: TRBJ1-1; V gene: TRBV7-3; D gene: -
CDR3 DNA: TGTGCCAGCACCTCTTTGGGACAGGGGGTTTATGAGCAGTTCTTC; CDR3 protein: CASTSLGQGVYEQFF; clone size: -; J gene: TRBJ2-1; V gene: TRBV6-5; D gene: TRBD1
CDR3 DNA: TGTGCCAGCAGTTCCTCCCAAACTAGCTTCCTAAAGCAGTTCTTC; CDR3 protein: CASSSSQTSFLKQFF; clone size: few; J gene: TRBJ2-1; V gene: TRBV27; D gene: -
CDR3 DNA: TGTGCCAGCAGCTCAAGAGCGGGGTCTGGGGCCAACGTCCTGACTTTC; CDR3 protein: CASSSRAGSGANVLTF; clone size: -; J gene: TRBJ2-6; V gene: TRBV5-6; D gene: TRBD2
CDR3 DNA: TGCGCCAGCAGCCACGGACTAGCGGGGGGCTTACAAGAGACCCAGTACTTC; CDR3 protein: CASSHGLAGGLQETQYF; clone size: -; J gene: TRBJ2-5; V gene: TRBV4-1; D gene: TRBD2
CDR3 DNA: TGTGCCAGCGGGGGACTGAGGAATTCACCCCTCCACTTT; CDR3 protein: CASGGLRNSPLHF; clone size: -; J gene: TRBJ1-6; V gene: TRBV2; D gene: -
CDR3 DNA: TGCGCCAGCAGCTTGGAATGGGGGGAACGGAATACGCAGTATTTT; CDR3 protein: CASSLEWGERNTQYF; clone size: few; J gene: TRBJ2-3; V gene: TRBV5-1; D gene: -
CDR3 DNA: TGTGCCAGCAGCTCCCAGGGACTAGCGGGGGGTCCAGATACGCAGTATTTT; CDR3 protein: CASSSQGLAGGPDTQYF; clone size: -; J gene: TRBJ2-3; V gene: TRBV5-8; D gene: TRBD2
CDR3 DNA: TGTGCCAGCAGTCAGACAACAGGGGGAGGCTACACCTTC; CDR3 protein: CASSQTTGGGYTF; clone size: few; J gene: TRBJ1-2; V gene: TRBV27; D gene: TRBD1
CDR3 DNA: TGTGCCAGCGGGGGGATTTTGGGGGGGACTGAAGCTTTCTTT; CDR3 protein: CASGGILGGTEAFF; clone size: few; J gene: TRBJ1-1; V gene: TRBV6-1; D gene: -
CDR3 DNA: TGTGCCAGCAGCGCAACTAGCGGGGGGCAGCTCAGTGAGCAGTTCTTC; CDR3 protein: CASSATSGGQLSEQFF; clone size: -; J gene: TRBJ2-1; V gene: TRBV7-9; D gene: TRBD2
CDR3 DNA: TGTGCCAGCATGGGTCTTCGGGACTACGAGCAGTACTTC; CDR3 protein: CASMGLRDYEQYF; clone size: -; J gene: TRBJ2-7; V gene: TRBV2; D gene: -
CDR3 DNA: TGTGCCAGCTCACCGGATGGCAGTCAGGCCCAGCATTTT; CDR3 protein: CASSPDGSQAQHF; clone size: -; J gene: TRBJ1-5; V gene: TRBV18; D gene: -
CDR3 DNA: TGTGCCTGGAGCTTAACGTACAGGGGGGGCACTGAAGCTTTCTTT; CDR3 protein: CAWSLTYRGGTEAFF; clone size: few; J gene: TRBJ1-1; V gene: TRBV30; D gene: TRBD1
CDR3 DNA: TGTGCCAGCAGCAAACAGAGCTCTGGGGCCAACGTCCTGACTTTC; CDR3 protein: CASSKQSSGANVLTF; clone size: -; J gene: TRBJ2-6; V gene: TRBV16; D gene: -
CDR3 DNA: TGCGCCAGCAGCTCGGGACAGGGGACAGATACGCAGTATTTT; CDR3 protein: CASSSGQGTDTQYF; clone size: -; J gene: TRBJ2-3; V gene: TRBV5-1; D gene: TRBD1
CDR3 DNA: TGTGCCAGCAGCCTTGACTGGGACACTGAAGCTTTCTTT; CDR3 protein: CASSLDWDTEAFF; clone size: -; J gene: TRBJ1-1; V gene: TRBV7-7; D gene: -
CDR3 DNA: TGTGCCAGCAGCCCCGAACAGGGCAACATTCAGTACTTC; CDR3 protein: CASSPEQGNIQYF; clone size: -; J gene: TRBJ2-4; V gene: TRBV7-2; D gene: -
CDR3 DNA: TGCGCCAGCAGCTTGGATCAGGGGGGCGACTACAATGAGCAGTTCTTC; CDR3 protein: CASSLDQGGDYNEQFF; clone size: -; J gene: TRBJ2-1; V gene: TRBV5-1; D gene: -
CDR3 DNA: TGCAGCGTTTTTTTCGGACAGGCAGCGTACGAGCAGTACTTC; CDR3 protein: CSVFFGQAAYEQYF; clone size: -; J gene: TRBJ2-7; V gene: TRBV29-1; D gene: TRBD1
CDR3 DNA: TGTGCCAGCAGCTACGGGACAGGGAAGGGATCACCCCTCCACTTT; CDR3 protein: CASSYGTGKGSPLHF; clone size: -; J gene: TRBJ1-6; V gene: TRBV5-6; D gene: TRBD1
CDR3 DNA: TGTGCCAGCAGCCCCCGGGACAGGGGGATCGACGAGCAGTACTTC; CDR3 protein: CASSPRDRGIDEQYF; clone size: -; J gene: TRBJ2-7; V gene: TRBV5-4; D gene: TRBD1
CDR3 DNA: TGTGCCAGCAGCGTTCCGGGACAGGTGAATTCACCCCTCCACTTT; CDR3 protein: CASSVPGQVNSPLHF; clone size: -; J gene: TRBJ1-6; V gene: TRBV5-6; D gene: TRBD1
CDR3 DNA: TGTGCCAGCAGCGGCAACTCCGACAGTTCTAACTATGGCTACACCTTC; CDR3 protein: CASSGNSDSSNYGYTF; clone size: -; J gene: TRBJ1-2; V gene: TRBV9; D gene: -
CDR3 DNA: TGTGCCAGCAGCTGCCTCGGCTATGGCTACACCTTC; CDR3 protein: CASSCLGYGYTF; clone size: -; J gene: TRBJ1-2; V gene: TRBV12-1; D gene: -
CDR3 DNA: TGTGCCAGCAGTTGGGGGACTGAATATGGCTACACCTTC; CDR3 protein: CASSWGTEYGYTF; clone size: -; J gene: TRBJ1-2; V gene: TRBV6-1; D gene: -
CDR3 DNA: TGTGCCAGCAGCATGACTGGCTCTGGAAACACCATATATTTT; CDR3 protein: CASSMTGSGNTIYF; clone size: -; J gene: TRBJ1-3; V gene: TRBV7-2; D gene: -
CDR3 DNA: TGTGCCAGTAGTATGAGCGGCAGGTTGGCCTCCTACGAGCAGTACTTC; CDR3 protein: CASSMSGRLASYEQYF; clone size: few; J gene: TRBJ2-7; V gene: TRBV19; D gene: -
CDR3 DNA: TGTGCCAGCAGCGGACGGACAGGGGGCGGCTATGGCTACACCTTC; CDR3 protein: CASSGRTGGGYGYTF; clone size: -; J gene: TRBJ1-2; V gene: TRBV9; D gene: TRBD1
CDR3 DNA: TGTGCCAGCAGTGGGGGACTACTGGGAACCTACGAGCAGTACTTC; CDR3 protein: CASSGGLLGTYEQYF; clone size: -; J gene: TRBJ2-7; V gene: TRBV2; D gene: TRBD2
CDR3 DNA: TGTGCCAGCAGCCCTGCCGCTCCTACAGCTAACTATGGCTACACCTTC; CDR3 protein: CASSPAAPTANYGYTF; clone size: -; J gene: TRBJ1-2; V gene: TRBV7-3; D gene: -
CDR3 DNA: TGTGCCAGCAGCACATCTGGGGCCAACGTCCTGACTTTC; CDR3 protein: CASSTSGANVLTF; clone size: -; J gene: TRBJ2-6; V gene: TRBV4-2; D gene: -
CDR3 DNA: TGTGCCAGCAGTTTAAGTGGGGGCCCCTATGGCTACACCTTC; CDR3 protein: CASSLSGGPYGYTF; clone size: -; J gene: TRBJ1-2; V gene: TRBV28; D gene: -
CDR3 DNA: TGTGCCAGTAGCCTAGCGGGATACAATGAGCAGTTCTTC; CDR3 protein: CASSLAGYNEQFF; clone size: -; J gene: TRBJ2-1; V gene: TRBV19; D gene: TRBD2
CDR3 DNA: TGTGCCAGCAGCTTAGCGCTTGGCAGGGAGGCCGACCAGCCCCAGCATTTT; CDR3 protein: CASSLALGREADQPQHF; clone size: -; J gene: TRBJ1-5; V gene: TRBV7-6; D gene: -
CDR3 DNA: TGTGCCAGCAGCTCCCCCGGGACAGGGTTTGGTGAGCAGTTCTTC; CDR3 protein: CASSSPGTGFGEQFF; clone size: -; J gene: TRBJ2-1; V gene: TRBV9; D gene: TRBD1
CDR3 DNA: TGTGCCAGCTCCCCGACAGGGGATAAAGATGGCTACACCTTC; CDR3 protein: CASSPTGDKDGYTF; clone size: -; J gene: TRBJ1-2; V gene: TRBV18; D gene: TRBD1
CDR3 DNA: TGCGCCAGCAGCTTCCCTAGCGGGAGTGGTAATGAGCAGTTCTTC; CDR3 protein: CASSFPSGSGNEQFF; clone size: -; J gene: TRBJ2-1; V gene: TRBV5-1; D gene: TRBD2
CDR3 DNA: TGTGCCAGCTCACCAGCCGGGACAGAGAATGAAAAACTGTTTTTT; CDR3 protein: CASSPAGTENEKLFF; clone size: -; J gene: TRBJ1-4; V gene: TRBV18; D gene: TRBD1
CDR3 DNA: TGTGCCAGTAGTATCGGGTTAGACACTGAAGCTTTCTTT; CDR3 protein: CASSIGLDTEAFF; clone size: few; J gene: TRBJ1-1; V gene: TRBV19; D gene: -
CDR3 DNA: TGTGCCAGCAGCTTGACAGGGAAGACCTACGAGCAGTACTTC; CDR3 protein: CASSLTGKTYEQYF; clone size: -; J gene: TRBJ2-7; V gene: TRBV5-8; D gene: -
CDR3 DNA: TGCGCCAGCAGCCCCGGCGGGGATGCTGAGACCCAGTACTTC; CDR3 protein: CASSPGGDAETQYF; clone size: -; J gene: TRBJ2-5; V gene: TRBV4-1; D gene: -
CDR3 DNA: TGTGCCAGCAGCAGGGACAGGGGGCAATCTAATGAAAAACTGTTTTTT; CDR3 protein: CASSRDRGQSNEKLFF; clone size: -; J gene: TRBJ1-4; V gene: TRBV6-6; D gene: TRBD1
CDR3 DNA: TGTGCCTGGAGTCTCTCGGGAGGTGCTCCCTACGAGCAGTACTTC; CDR3 protein: CAWSLSGGAPYEQYF; clone size: -; J gene: TRBJ2-7; V gene: TRBV30; D gene: TRBD2
CDR3 DNA: TGCAGCTCCCGGGTCATGAACACTGAAGCTTTCTTT; CDR3 protein: CSSRVMNTEAFF; clone size: -; J gene: TRBJ1-1; V gene: TRBV29-1; D gene: -
CDR3 DNA: TGTGCCAGCAGCTTTGGACTTTATGGCTACACCTTC; CDR3 protein: CASSFGLYGYTF; clone size: few; J gene: TRBJ1-2; V gene: TRBV7-2; D gene: -
CDR3 DNA: TGCAGCGTACGGACAGCGTACGAGCAGTACTTC; CDR3 protein: CSVRTAYEQYF; clone size: -; J gene: TRBJ2-7; V gene: TRBV29-1; D gene: -
CDR3 DNA: TGCGCCAGCAGCTTGACAGGGCCCCCCTATAATTCACCCCTCCACTTT; CDR3 protein: CASSLTGPPYNSPLHF; clone size: -; J gene: TRBJ1-6; V gene: TRBV5-1; D gene: -
CDR3 DNA: TGTGCCAGCAGCTTAGGGGTGGCAGGGGGACGGTTTGGCTACACCTTC; CDR3 protein: CASSLGVAGGRFGYTF; clone size: -; J gene: TRBJ1-2; V gene: TRBV7-2; D gene: TRBD1